A selection of T cell receptor beta chains follows, all from one sample in a study of blood T cell repertoires in COVID-19. Sequenced by immunoSEQ multiplex PCR; TCRdb stores in-frame clones only, minus some. The sample yields some 180,000 clones, approximately 85% seen once. Sequenced input: peripheral blood. All receptors derive from a woman aged 60-75 years with acute or convalescent COVID-19. Each CDR3 is given with its conserved first and last residue. D genes are given only for firm matches.

J,D,V,CDR3
TRBJ2-2,.,TRBV24-1,CATSREYTGELFF
TRBJ1-4,.,TRBV7-2,CASSPQGSVEKLFF
TRBJ1-1,.,TRBV7-3,CASSLNGIAGTEAFF
TRBJ1-6,TRBD1,TRBV6-1,CASSEAGQAVTPLHF
TRBJ2-6,.,TRBV7-6,CASSLAGAGGSGANVLTF
TRBJ1-3,TRBD1,TRBV5-1,CASSSSTGITGNTIYF
TRBJ1-5,.,TRBV23-1,CASSQSRSGGESNQPQHF
TRBJ1-1,.,TRBV15,CATSGAGGTEAFF
TRBJ2-1,TRBD1,TRBV2,CASRTGGGNEQFF
TRBJ1-2,.,TRBV19,CASSMGQGQGYGYTF
TRBJ2-1,TRBD2,TRBV19,CASSIGSGRANEQFF
TRBJ1-1,.,TRBV28,CASSLPGVTEAFF
TRBJ1-3,.,TRBV7-9,CASSSAGGNTIYF
TRBJ2-3,.,TRBV9,CASSALAASTDTQYF
TRBJ2-3,.,TRBV27,CASSPLLRDIQEDTQYF
TRBJ2-7,.,TRBV30,CAWSHRVHYEQYF
TRBJ2-1,.,TRBV6-6,CATQTGLNNEQFF
TRBJ2-1,TRBD2,TRBV7-2,CASSLGLAGKFF
TRBJ1-5,TRBD1,TRBV2,CASSVTGRNQPQHF
TRBJ2-3,.,TRBV2,CASSDRSGGPTDTQYF
TRBJ2-1,TRBD2,TRBV7-9,CASSLGVLAGGVDEQFF
TRBJ2-3,.,TRBV11-2,CASSWQGSDTQYF
TRBJ2-3,.,TRBV24-1,CATSDPRGGGTGADTQYF